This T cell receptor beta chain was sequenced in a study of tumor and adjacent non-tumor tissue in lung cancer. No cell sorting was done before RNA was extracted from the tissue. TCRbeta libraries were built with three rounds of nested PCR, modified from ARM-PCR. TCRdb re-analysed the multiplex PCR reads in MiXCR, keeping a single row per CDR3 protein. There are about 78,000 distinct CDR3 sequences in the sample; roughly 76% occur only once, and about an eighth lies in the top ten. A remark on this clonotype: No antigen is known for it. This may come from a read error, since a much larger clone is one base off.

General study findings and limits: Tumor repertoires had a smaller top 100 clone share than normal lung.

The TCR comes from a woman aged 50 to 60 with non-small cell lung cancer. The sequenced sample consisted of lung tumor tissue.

As DNA, the CDR3 is TGTGCCACCAACAGCCTGACAGGGGGTTCAGAGACCCAGTACTTC. Protein: CATNSLTGGSETQYF. This rearrangement joins TRBV15 to TRBJ2-5, with 9 bases identical to TRBD1. J lost 4 bases, V lost 7 bases, and 10 bases had no gene match. CDR1 LNHNV and CDR2 YYDKDF come from the germline V gene (reference sequence). The CDR3 is made up of 15 amino acids. Drawing the rest from reference TRBV15 and TRBJ2-5, the complete variable domain is DAMVIQNPRYQVTQFGKPVTLSCSQTLNHNVMYWYQQKSSQAPKLLFHYYDKDFNNEADTPDNFQSRRPNTSFCFLDIRSPGLGDTAMYLCATNSLTGGSETQYFGPGTRLLVL.